This is a list of T cell receptor beta chains from one sample in a study of blood T cell repertoires in COVID-19. Produced via immunoSEQ multiplex PCR; TCRdb's table is partial and in-frame only. The table lists 300,000 or so clones, 87% of them singletons. The sequencing input was peripheral blood. Receptors originate from a man aged 45 to 65 with active or convalescent COVID-19. CDR3s include the opening cysteine and the closing phenylalanine or tryptophan. The order of the fields is V gene, clone size, CDR3 length, CDR3 protein. For some rows the clone size is stated as once, few or many, or as a class when expanded; others skip it.

v_call: TRBV6-5
clone_size: -
cdr3_length: 16
cdr3_aa: CASSYSGTGKTGGYTF

v_call: TRBV4-2
clone_size: -
cdr3_length: 11
cdr3_aa: CASSQGQSYTF

v_call: TRBV9
clone_size: -
cdr3_length: 16
cdr3_aa: CASSVGRGGRDYGYTF

v_call: TRBV5-4
clone_size: -
cdr3_length: 16
cdr3_aa: CASSPGRGVTNEKLFF

v_call: TRBV30
clone_size: few
cdr3_length: 13
cdr3_aa: CAWSVQENTEAFF

v_call: TRBV2
clone_size: -
cdr3_length: 14
cdr3_aa: CASRTLTGDYGYTF

v_call: TRBV6-2/TRBV6-3
clone_size: -
cdr3_length: 15
cdr3_aa: CASSPQGGGSYEQYF

v_call: TRBV2
clone_size: few
cdr3_length: 14
cdr3_aa: CASMRGQRNTEAFF

v_call: TRBV9
clone_size: -
cdr3_length: 16
cdr3_aa: CASSGYTGGEVDTQYF

v_call: TRBV27
clone_size: -
cdr3_length: 20
cdr3_aa: CASSKISGTGQISGNQPQHF

v_call: TRBV5-1
clone_size: -
cdr3_length: 14
cdr3_aa: CASSLTSGENIQYF

v_call: TRBV6-1
clone_size: -
cdr3_length: 15
cdr3_aa: CASSEGGTGYEKLFF

v_call: TRBV2
clone_size: -
cdr3_length: 15
cdr3_aa: CASSVLAGGGDTQYF

v_call: TRBV6-5
clone_size: -
cdr3_length: 14
cdr3_aa: CASSYSGGTYGYTF

v_call: TRBV3-1/TRBV3-2
clone_size: -
cdr3_length: 16
cdr3_aa: CASSQSRVYGGYGYTF

v_call: TRBV5-1
clone_size: -
cdr3_length: 15
cdr3_aa: CASSRDRAPNYGYTF

v_call: TRBV9
clone_size: -
cdr3_length: 15
cdr3_aa: CASSPIGGPWTEAFF

v_call: TRBV10-3
clone_size: -
cdr3_length: 16
cdr3_aa: CAISESGASNTGELFF